This T cell receptor (beta chain) is drawn from a study of control samples from healthy donors and cancer patients (dated by TCRdb to 2018 to 2020). At the junction V is shortened by 4 bases and J by 2 bases; bases outside the gene matches: 11. CDR1 is given as LGHDT and CDR2 as YNNKEL, both from the germline V gene (reference sequence). The CDR3 runs 17 residues from the cysteine to the phenylalanine. Only the CDR3 portion is preserved as DNA: 51 bases, with reading frame beginning at the first base. This clone was observed once. The specificity of this receptor is unknown. No much larger clone exists at a distance of one base, and base qualities are not known. The library relied on the immunoSEQ multiplex PCR assay. The clones in this table, taken by TCRdb from immuneACCESS, are in-frame only. Not every clone is retained; where verified, under half of the shortfall comes from an unresolved V gene, and the cause of the rest is unknown. This sample holds hundreds of thousands of clones; over 70% were observed only once. The ten largest account for 10% to 15% of the sample.

The receptor chain draws on TRBV3-1 (or the pseudogene TRBV3-2) and TRBJ1-1, and 9 junctional nucleotides match TRBD1. Sequencing used PBMCs. The sequence derives from a woman aged 55-70 years with lung cancer. At the DNA level, the sequence is TGTGCCAGCAGCCGAATCTCCGGGACAGGGACAAACACTGAAGCTTTCTTT. Translated, it reads CASSRISGTGTNTEAFF.